This entry is about one T cell receptor beta chain. Followed longitudinally, the Seattle patients had been enrolled during active infection. The data were obtained in a study of blood T cell repertoires in COVID-19. Study in general: Samples taken during acute and convalescent COVID-19 were collected in the United States, Italy and Spain. PBMCs, B-cell-depleted T cells, or T cells were the source of the cDNA or gDNA that made up the material.

Using immunoSEQ multiplex PCR, the repertoire was profiled, and TCRdb retains in-frame clones only, with some absent. The data show 400,000 to 450,000 clones, approximately 89% seen once. Trimming took off 0 bases at V and 0 bases at J, with 11 bases between the two ends. Per the germline V gene, CDR1 is SGHTA and CDR2 is FQGNSA. The CDR3 has 16 residues. V gene TRBV7-2 combines with J gene TRBJ1-2, with D possibly being TRBD1 (5 bases). This TCR came from a middle-aged woman with COVID-19, enrolled during active disease. Sequencing used peripheral blood. Written as DNA, the CDR3 is TGTGCCAGCAGCTTAGCTAGAAGGGGCCCTAACTATGGCTACACCTTC. The encoded protein is CASSLARRGPNYGYTF. Full variable domain (missing parts from reference TRBV7-2 and TRBJ1-2): GAGVSQSPSNKVTEKGKDVELRCDPISGHTALYWYRQSLGQGLEFLIYFQGNSAPDKSGLPSDRFSAERTGGSVSTLTIQRTQQEDSAVYLCASSLARRGPNYGYTFGSGTRLTVV.